This T cell receptor beta chain originates from a study of regulatory T cells in long-lasting Graves disease. Findings and limits, study-wide: Whereas 966 public clonotypes were shared by new patients, persistent patients shared more, at approximately 2,700.

Specified time point: persistent/refractory GD, antithyroid drugs over 5 years with positive TRAb. PBMCs provided the RNA from which the TCR library was made. Blood from the periphery, around 9.3 milliliters in all, was drawn into EDTA tubes. About this clonotype: Its antigen is as yet unknown.

Combining iRepertoire HTBI primers with Arm-PCR of CDR3 regions, the authors built TCR beta libraries. TCRdb passed the multiplex PCR reads through MiXCR, listing each CDR3 protein once. The sample has hundreds of thousands of distinct CDR3 sequences; 30% are singletons. The material was peripheral blood mononuclear cells (PBMCs), obtained when the disease was refractory, from a patient treated with antithyroid drugs. The origin of this receptor is a female donor with Graves disease.

CDR3 region: CSAREPYNEKLFF. The CDR3, as DNA: TGCAGTGCTAGAGAGCCTTATAATGAAAAACTGTTTTTT. The J gene is TRBJ1-4, the V gene TRBV20-1; D uncertain. Looked up from germline, CDR1 is DFQATT and CDR2 is SNEGSKA (reference sequence). There are 13 residues in the CDR3. Trimming left V 0 bases short and J 4 bases short, with 6 bases between.